In this sample, the clone carrying this T cell receptor (beta chain) turned up once. As yet, its antigen is unknown. The same CDR3 also results from other DNA sequences found in this sample. These data belong to a study of cytomegalovirus exposure and HLA in healthy donors. Findings and caveats of the study: A missense variant in DCLRE1C was later tied to TCR beta V- and J-gene trimming. Available immune exposure information covered CMV serostatus only. Among the CMV-associated chains, a few were confirmed in vitro as specific for CMV antigens. Cytomegalovirus-associated TCR beta chains were listed, numbering some 150.

V was pared by 4 bases and J by 8 bases, with 8 bases between. The CDR3 is 11 amino acids. Germline CDR1 reads MNHEY; CDR2 reads SVGAGI. The PCR was carried out with 60 Vbeta primers and 13 Jbeta primers. The table came from immunoSEQ multiplex PCR; TCRdb's copy has only in-frame clones and leaves some out. The sample carries 150,000 to 200,000 clones, around 78% recorded once. The V gene is TRBV6-5, the J gene TRBJ1-2; perhaps TRBD1 as D (5 bases). This TCR was recovered from a woman aged 40-49 years in good health and CMV-seronegative. Sequencing was done on a sample of PBMCs. CDR3: CASSSGGGYTF. Written as DNA, the CDR3 is TGTGCCAGCAGTTCGGGGGGGGGCTACACCTTC.